This TCR beta chain came from a study of blood T cell repertoires in COVID-19. Whole-study context: Donors in the United States, Italy and Spain gave samples during acute or convalescent COVID-19. PBMCs, B-cell-depleted T cells, or T cells provided the cDNA or gDNA that made up the material.

Study processing details: Amplification with reference gene primers provided the estimates of nucleated cell counts. Only in-frame clones appear in the TCRdb table, and some are missing; sequencing was by immunoSEQ multiplex PCR. D and trimming come from the DNA, and the V and J calls and clone size come from that table. The sample comprises 100,000 to 150,000 clones, approximately 71% of which are singletons, and approximately 2.1% rests with the top ten. CDR1 is SGHTA and CDR2 is FQGNSA in the germline V gene. The length of the CDR3 is 14 residues. V shed 2 bases and J shed 6 bases, with 14 bases lying between them.

Sequencing was done on a sample of peripheral blood. The receptor was derived from a woman aged 65 to 85 with acute or convalescent COVID-19. The chain employs TRBV7-2 and TRBJ2-7, with D perhaps TRBD2 (6 bases). The chain's CDR3 is CASSLMGLGGEQYF. The CDR3 DNA reads as TGTGCCAGCAGCTTAATGGGACTGGGCGGCGAGCAGTACTTC.